These 25 T cell receptor beta chains were all obtained from the same sample, sequenced in a study of chemoradiotherapy in HPV16-positive cancers. Some clones are missing from TCRdb's copy, which holds only in-frame ones; the method was immunoSEQ multiplex PCR. The sample includes about 20,000 clones, 70% to 90% of them seen just once. Sequencing was performed on blood, taken from a patient who underwent chemoradiotherapy. The receptors were gathered from a human donor with HPV-associated anogenital cancer.

The chain combines TRBV4-3 with TRBJ2-5; 13 nucleotides align to TRBD2. Losses at the gene ends were 4 bases for V and 10 bases for J; bases not matched to a gene: 12. The V gene's germline CDR1 is LGHNA and CDR2 YSLEER. The CDR3 is 16 residues long. The CDR3 sequence: CASSPLPGTSGANQYF. The CDR3 DNA reads as TGCGCCAGCAGCCCCCTCCCTGGGACTAGCGGGGCGAACCAGTACTTC.

The rearrangement links TRBV11-2 to TRBJ2-5; 10 bases line up with TRBD1. Germline V CDR1 and CDR2: SGHAT, FQNNGV. The CDR3 loop spans 15 amino acids. Losses at the gene ends were 2 bases for V and 5 bases for J; bases not matched to a gene: 5. The CDR3 DNA sequence: TGTGCCAGCAGCTTATCGGGACAGGGGAAGGAGACCCAGTACTTC. Its protein product is CASSLSGQGKETQYF. Full variable domain (rest looked up from reference TRBV11-2 and TRBJ2-5): EAGVAQSPRYKIIEKRQSVAFWCNPISGHATLYWYQQILGQGPKLLIQFQNNGVVDDSQLPKDRFSAERLKGVDSTLKIQPAKLEDSAVYLCASSLSGQGKETQYFGPGTRLLVL.

The chain carries TRBV9 and TRBJ2-5; 14 bases agree with TRBD2. V was pared by 4 bases and J by 5 bases, with 4 bases of the junction left unmatched. CDR1 and CDR2 from the germline V gene are SGDLS and YYNGEE. The CDR3 is 15 amino acids. The CDR3 coding sequence is TGTGCCAGCAGCTCTCGGACTAGCGGGGGGGAGACCCAGTACTTC. Protein: CASSSRTSGGETQYF.

This clone was seen a single time. The chain combines TRBV5-1 with TRBJ2-7; D may match TRBD1 or TRBD2 (5 bases each). Germline CDR1 and CDR2: SGHRS and YFSETQ. CDR3 length: 15 residues. Trimming cost V 4 bases and J 1 base, with 15 bases left between them. The CDR3 sequence: CASSPTGTRSYEQYF. In DNA form, the CDR3 reads TGCGCCAGCAGCCCTACCGGGACCCGGTCCTACGAGCAGTACTTC.

This chain joins TRBV5-4 and TRBJ2-1; D is possibly TRBD2 (7 bases). Trimming removed 4 bases at V and 10 bases at J, with 12 bases between. In germline, CDR1 is SGHNT, CDR2 YYREEE (reference sequence). The length of the CDR3 is 12 residues. CDR3 bases: TGTGCCAGCAGCCGGGGGGCCGCGGAGCAGTTCTTC. Its translation: CASSRGAAEQFF.

The chain employs TRBV9 and TRBJ1-1; 9 bases map to TRBD1. Germline CDR1 is SGDLS and CDR2 is YYNGEE. The junction had 4 bases not matched to a gene; V was cut back by 0 bases and J by 1 base. The CDR3 spans 16 residues. CDR3 protein: CASSVGTGDTNTEAFF. CDR3 DNA: TGTGCCAGCAGCGTAGGGACAGGGGACACGAACACTGAAGCTTTCTTT.

The chain recombines TRBV4-3 with TRBJ2-1; D ambiguous. Between the trimmed V and J ends, which lost 1 base and 7 bases, there was a span of 11 bases. The CDR3 consists of 14 residues. Germline V CDR1 and CDR2: LGHNA, YSLEER. The DNA for the CDR3 is TGCGCCAGCAGCCAAGGAATCGCCAGGAATGAGCAGTTCTTC. As protein: CASSQGIARNEQFF.

V usage is TRBV11-2 and J usage is TRBJ2-2; D possibly matches TRBD1 or TRBD2 (5 bases each). Germline lookup yields CDR1 SGHAT and CDR2 FQNNGV. V lost 4 bases, J lost 2 bases, and 17 bases lay in between. CDR3 length equals 17 residues. The CDR3: CASSSPSGRRNTGELFF. The CDR3 coding sequence is TGTGCCAGCAGCTCCCCGTCGGGGCGGAGAAACACCGGGGAGCTGTTTTTT.

The table lists this clone with a count of one. J is TRBJ1-4 and V is TRBV18, with 10 bases that match TRBD1. Trimming cost V 5 bases and J 8 bases; bases outside gene matches: 8. Per the germline V gene, CDR1 is KGHSH and CDR2 is LQKENI. This CDR3 comprises 15 residues. The CDR3 is CASSSDRGPVEKLFF. CDR3 nucleotide sequence: TGTGCCAGCTCATCTGACAGGGGGCCGGTAGAAAAACTGTTTTTT.

This clone was detected once. The chain has TRBV5-1 and TRBJ2-5; 10 nucleotides match TRBD1. The CDR3 loop spans 14 amino acids. V shed 3 bases, J shed 5 bases, and the junction held 4 bases outside the gene matches. The germline CDR1 and CDR2 sequences are SGHRS and YFSETQ. The CDR3 protein is CASSSGQGGETQYF. The CDR3 region has the DNA TGCGCCAGCAGCTCCGGACAGGGGGGGGAGACCCAGTACTTC.

The chain joins TRBV6-1 to TRBJ1-2; D gene unclear. Germline V CDR1 and CDR2: MNHNS, SASEGT. This CDR3 region has 11 residues. Trimming stripped 5 bases from V and 4 bases from J, with 5 bases between. CDR3 in DNA: TGTGCCAGCAGTTACGGCTATGGCTACACCTTC. Its protein is CASSYGYGYTF.

J is TRBJ2-7 and V is TRBV7-8; D ambiguous. Germline V gene lookup returns CDR1 SGHVS and CDR2 FQNEAQ. The CDR3 loop spans 14 amino acids. V was shortened by 1 base and J by 0 bases, with 7 bases between the two germline ends. The CDR3 sequence: CASSLGRSSYEQYF. CDR3 coding DNA: TGTGCCAGCAGCTTAGGTCGTAGCTCCTACGAGCAGTACTTC.

The chain employs TRBV4-2 and TRBJ1-4; TRBD1 agrees at 8 bases. This CDR3 has 18 residues. V gave up 4 bases and J gave up 8 bases; unmatched junction bases: 18. Per the germline V gene, CDR1 is LGHNA and CDR2 is YNFKEQ. The CDR3 here is CASSLPPGEQGGREKLFF. Written as DNA, the CDR3 is TGTGCCAGCAGCCTCCCTCCGGGGGAACAGGGGGGTAGGGAAAAACTGTTTTTT.

V usage is TRBV5-8 and J usage is TRBJ2-3; D is unresolved. Trimming cost V 4 bases and J 11 bases, with 14 bases left between them. The CDR3 contains 12 residues. Germline-derived CDR1 and CDR2 are SGHTS and YDEGEE. The DNA of the CDR3 is TGTGCCAGCAGCGAAAACATGAGGATGCAGTATTTT. Protein product: CASSENMRMQYF.

The chain employs TRBV23-1 and TRBJ2-3, with TRBD1 identical over 9 bases. TRBV23-1 carries the ORF label, with uncertain function. With V trimmed by 11 bases and J by 1 base, 7 bases remained unmatched. This CDR3 spans 14 amino acids. CDR3 coding DNA: TGCGCCGGGGGGGACAGGGTAGGCACAGATACGCAGTATTTT. Translation: CAGGDRVGTDTQYF.

The V gene is TRBV4-3, the J gene TRBJ2-7; possibly TRBD1 or TRBD2 for D (5 bases each). The CDR3 consists of 16 residues. Germline values: CDR1 LGHNA, CDR2 YSLEER. V shed 3 bases and J shed 1 base, with 16 bases lying between them. As DNA, the CDR3 is TGCGCCAGCAGCCAGGGACCTTCTGGAGCTTCCTACGAGCAGTACTTC. Translating it yields CASSQGPSGASYEQYF.

V is TRBV6-1 and J is TRBJ1-2; a possible D gene is TRBD1 (5 bases). V gave up 3 bases and J gave up 7 bases, with 9 bases separating them. Germline loops: CDR1 MNHNS, CDR2 SASEGT. CDR3 size: 12 residues. CDR3 coding DNA: TGTGCCAGCAGTGACTGGGGGGGTGGCTACACCTTC. It specifies CASSDWGGGYTF.

The rearrangement links TRBV10-3 to TRBJ1-5; D not resolved. The ends were cut back, 2 bases at V and 0 bases at J, with 5 bases in the middle. Germline assignment: CDR1 ENHRY and CDR2 SYGVKD. CDR3 length equals 14 residues. CDR3 loop: CAISEDFSNQPQHF. In DNA, the CDR3 is TGTGCCATCAGTGAGGACTTTAGCAATCAGCCCCAGCATTTT.

The genes are TRBV4-3 and TRBJ1-2; possibly TRBD1 for D (6 bases). CDR3 size: 15 residues. V lost 0 bases and J 2 bases, leaving 10 bases between the germline ends. The germline gives CDR1 LGHNA, CDR2 YSLEER. The CDR3 DNA sequence: TGCGCCAGCAGCCAAGAAGGACAGAGAAACTATGGCTACACCTTC. Protein sequence: CASSQEGQRNYGYTF.

The chain uses TRBV5-4 and TRBJ2-7; TRBD1 aligns across 7 bases. V was pared by 6 bases and J by 1 base, with 4 bases of the junction left unmatched. CDR3 size: 13 residues. Germline loops: CDR1 SGHNT, CDR2 YYREEE (reference sequence). In DNA form, the CDR3 reads TGTGCCAGCACCCCGGACAGGTCCTACGAGCAGTACTTC. Its protein is CASTPDRSYEQYF.

J is TRBJ2-5 and V is TRBV5-4; tentatively, D is TRBD2 (5 bases). Looked up from germline, CDR1 is SGHNT and CDR2 is YYREEE (reference sequence). The V and J ends lost 8 bases and 0 bases respectively, with 14 bases between them. The CDR3 totals 14 residues. CDR3 region: CASSMRAYQETQYF. The CDR3 bases are TGTGCCAGTTCGATGAGGGCCTACCAAGAGACCCAGTACTTC. Variable domain in full (rest from reference TRBV5-4 and TRBJ2-5): ETGVTQSPTHLIKTRGQQVTLRCSSQSGHNTVSWYQQALGQGPQFIFQYYREEENGRGNFPPRFSGLQFPNYSSELNVNALELDDSALYLCASSMRAYQETQYFGPGTRLLVL.

The DNA for the CDR3 is TGCGCCAGCAGTGACCCCCGACAGGGGGTCTCAGATACGCAGTATTTT. Amino acids: CASSDPRQGVSDTQYF. V gene TRBV10-1 combines with J gene TRBJ2-3; TRBD1 aligns across 9 bases. Trimming cost V 3 bases and J 4 bases; bases outside gene matches: 8. Germline CDR1 is WNHNN and CDR2 is SYGVQD (reference sequence). This CDR3 has 16 amino acids.

The chain recombines TRBV5-4 with TRBJ1-1, with 9 positions matching TRBD1. The CDR3 loop spans 16 amino acids. CDR1 SGHNT and CDR2 YYREEE come from the germline V gene (reference sequence). The J segment lost 1 base and the V segment lost 1 base, leaving 5 bases of the junction unmatched. The CDR3 coding sequence is TGTGCCAGCAGCTTGCCGGGACAGGGTGAGAACACTGAAGCTTTCTTT. This translates into CASSLPGQGENTEAFF.

J is TRBJ2-5 and V is TRBV21-1; the table's D gene call, TRBD2, was not cross checked with the DNA. TRBV21-1 is deemed a pseudogene. There are 18 residues in the CDR3. CDR3 residues: CASSKLETSGRGGETQYF. The CDR3 nucleotides read TGTGCCAGCAGCAAATTGGAGACTAGCGGGAGGGGGGGAGAGACCCAGTACTTC.

The gene calls are TRBV6-6 and TRBJ2-4; the match to TRBD1 covers 7 bases. The ends lost 5 bases at V and 5 bases at J; junction bases unmatched: 6. This CDR3 has 14 amino acids. Per the germline V gene, CDR1 is MNHNY and CDR2 is SVGAGI (reference sequence). Written as DNA, the CDR3 is TGTGCCAGCAGTCGTTTCCAGGGGGAAAACATTCAGTACTTC. As protein: CASSRFQGENIQYF.